Presented here are 24 T cell receptor beta chains from one specimen sequenced in a study of blood T cells in healthy people across ages. A second PCR of about 6 to 12 cycles used a sample-barcoded 5' primer and a J-beta primer mix. TCRdb reanalysed the 5' RACE reads using MiXCR and keeps one entry per CDR3 protein. The table has 1.8 million or so distinct CDR3 sequences, around 42% seen once; the top ten hold about 23%. Sequencing used blood. These receptors were obtained from a human donor in good health.

The chain is built from TRBV15 and TRBJ1-2; 8 bases map to TRBD1. The CDR3 spans 15 residues. Germline V CDR1 and CDR2: LNHNV, YYDKDF (reference sequence). Trimming took 1 base from V and 5 from J; bases not matched to a gene: 6. This CDR3 is CATSRGGTGGYGYTF. The CDR3 DNA reads as TGTGCCACCAGCAGAGGGGGAACAGGGGGATATGGCTACACCTTC. Drawing the rest from reference TRBV15 and TRBJ1-2, the complete variable domain is DAMVIQNPRYQVTQFGKPVTLSCSQTLNHNVMYWYQQKSSQAPKLLFHYYDKDFNNEADTPDNFQSRRPNTSFCFLDIRSPGLGDTAMYLCATSRGGTGGYGYTFGSGTRLTVV.

The table lists this clonotype with a few counts. This sequence joins TRBV7-2 and TRBJ2-3; D remains unclear. Trimming left V 6 bases short and J 0 bases short, with 13 bases between. The germline V gene encodes CDR1 SGHTA and CDR2 FQGNSA. CDR3 length: 15 amino acids. This chain's CDR3 is CASSPRAPSTDTQYF. DNA for the CDR3: TGTGCCAGCAGTCCCCGGGCCCCCAGCACAGATACGCAGTATTTT.

The chain joins TRBV7-9 to TRBJ2-5; D may be TRBD1 (6 bases). The V gene's germline CDR1 is SEHNR and CDR2 FQNEAQ (reference sequence). V was trimmed by 5 bases and J by 3 bases, leaving 28 bases between them. The CDR3 has 19 amino acids. Here the CDR3 DNA reads TGTGCCAGCAGCACTGAACCCTACAGGGAACCTGTCTCTAAAGAGACCCAGTACTTC. This codes for CASSTEPYREPVSKETQYF.

The CDR3, as DNA: TGTGCCAGCAGCTTGACAGGGTTTCAGTATGGCTACACCTTC. Encoded protein: CASSLTGFQYGYTF. The chain recombines TRBV12-3 or TRBV12-4 with TRBJ1-2, with 7 bases lining up with TRBD1. The length of the CDR3 is 14 residues. Unmatched junction bases numbered 9, after V lost 6 bases and J lost 5 bases.

V gene TRBV10-2 combines with J gene TRBJ1-4; no firm D call. Germline CDR1 is WSHSY and CDR2 is SAAADI. V lost 6 bases to trimming and J lost 6 bases, with 8 bases between them. The CDR3 contains 12 residues. The CDR3 here is CASRPGYEKLFF. CDR3 nucleotides: TGCGCCAGCAGGCCGGGCTATGAAAAACTGTTTTTT.

This chain links TRBV7-2 with TRBJ2-1; 7 bases match TRBD1. Germline CDR1 and CDR2: SGHTA and FQGNSA. The CDR3 loop spans 13 amino acids. J lost 8 bases, V lost 4 bases, and 5 bases had no gene match. The CDR3: CASSSLTGHEQFF. The DNA for the CDR3 is TGTGCCAGCAGCTCACTGACAGGGCATGAGCAGTTCTTC.

This clonotype was seen a few times. The chain uses TRBV7-2 and TRBJ1-2, with D unresolved. Germline values: CDR1 SGHTA, CDR2 FQGNSA. Trimming shortened V by 5 bases and J by 2 bases, and 9 bases separated the two germline ends. This CDR3 contains 13 residues. The chain's CDR3 is CASSHTGNYGYTF. CDR3 coding DNA: TGTGCCAGCAGCCATACGGGGAACTATGGCTACACCTTC. Based on the CDR3 plus reference TRBV7-2 and TRBJ1-2, the full variable domain is GAGVSQSPSNKVTEKGKDVELRCDPISGHTALYWYRQSLGQGLEFLIYFQGNSAPDKSGLPSDRFSAERTGGSVSTLTIQRTQQEDSAVYLCASSHTGNYGYTFGSGTRLTVV.

The chain recombines TRBV27 with TRBJ2-6; 8 bases are a match to TRBD1. The trim removed 8 bases at V and 2 bases at J, leaving 8 bases unmatched. Looked up from germline, CDR1 is MNHEY and CDR2 is SMNVEV (reference sequence). The CDR3 length is 16 residues. In DNA, the CDR3 is TGTGCCAGCGGTTGGCAGGGGGCCACTGGGGCCAACGTCCTGACTTTC. Translating gives CASGWQGATGANVLTF.

This clonotype was found a few times. The gene calls are TRBV6-2 or TRBV6-3 and TRBJ2-6; 7 bases map to TRBD1. The junction had 7 bases not matched to a gene; V was cut back by 2 bases and J by 0 bases. Germline V gene sequence: CDR1 MNHEY, CDR2 SVGEGT. The CDR3 spans 18 residues. The CDR3 DNA sequence: TGTGCCAGCAGTTACACCTCCGGACAGGACTCTGGGGCCAACGTCCTGACTTTC. Its translation is CASSYTSGQDSGANVLTF.

This clonotype was detected once. The V call is TRBV14, the J call TRBJ2-7; D gene uncertain. The CDR3 has 15 amino acids. The V end lost 2 bases, the J end lost 0 bases, and 11 bases lay between the germline ends. Per germline, CDR1 SGHDN and CDR2 FVKESK. The CDR3 is CASSQQHLSSYEQYF. The CDR3 nucleotides are TGTGCCAGCAGCCAACAACACCTAAGCTCCTACGAGCAGTACTTC.

The chain is built from TRBV5-1 and TRBJ2-3, with TRBD1 identical over 7 bases. Germline values: CDR1 SGHRS, CDR2 YFSETQ. The junction had 5 bases not matched to a gene; V was cut back by 2 bases and J by 2 bases. The CDR3 length is 15 residues. The CDR3: CASSFLTGDTDTQYF. For the CDR3, the DNA is TGCGCCAGCAGCTTTCTAACAGGGGACACAGATACGCAGTATTTT.

This sequence joins TRBV4-3 and TRBJ2-7; TRBD1 aligns across 7 bases. The CDR3 length is 16 residues. The ends lost 5 bases at V and 2 bases at J; junction bases unmatched: 12. Germline-derived CDR1 and CDR2 are LGHNA and YSLEER. The CDR3 DNA follows: TGCGCCAGCAGCGACGAACCGGGACAGATGACCTACGAGCAGTACTTC. This translates into CASSDEPGQMTYEQYF.

This sequence joins TRBV7-8 and TRBJ1-2; D is undetermined. V gave up 3 bases and J gave up 9 bases, with 11 bases separating them. This CDR3 has 12 residues. From germline, CDR1 is SGHVS and CDR2 FQNEAQ. CDR3 protein: CASSFVGFSYTF. In DNA form, the CDR3 reads TGTGCCAGCAGCTTCGTCGGGTTCAGCTACACCTTC.

The chain recombines TRBV4-1 with TRBJ1-6; maybe TRBD1 (6 bases). The CDR3 sequence is 14 residues long. Trimming took 1 base from V and 10 from J, leaving 11 bases between them. Germline V gene data show CDR1 as MGHRA and CDR2 as YSYEKL. For the CDR3, the DNA is TGCGCCAGCAGCCAAGCGACAGGTAGCTCACCCCTCCACTTT. This codes for CASSQATGSSPLHF.

The V and J genes are TRBV7-2 and TRBJ2-7; 8 nucleotides line up with TRBD1. Germline CDR1 SGHTA, CDR2 FQGNSA. Losses at the gene ends were 5 bases for V and 7 bases for J; bases not matched to a gene: 7. The CDR3 length is 13 residues. Here the CDR3 DNA reads TGTGCCAGCAGCCCCGACAGGGGTAGAGAGCAGTACTTC. Its protein product is CASSPDRGREQYF.

V gene TRBV28 combines with J gene TRBJ1-1, with 8 bases lining up with TRBD1. In germline, CDR1 is MDHEN, CDR2 SYDVKM. The CDR3 runs to 15 residues. Losses at the gene ends were 5 bases for V and 5 bases for J; bases not matched to a gene: 10. CDR3 protein: CASSQPGQARTEAFF. The CDR3 coding sequence is TGTGCCAGCAGTCAACCGGGACAGGCGAGGACTGAAGCTTTCTTT.

The rearrangement joins TRBV20-1 to TRBJ2-1; D may be TRBD2 (6 bases). The CDR3 consists of 16 residues. V was trimmed by 1 base and J by 3 bases, leaving 16 bases between them. Germline loops: CDR1 DFQATT, CDR2 SNEGSKA (reference sequence). The CDR3 nucleotides read TGCAGTGCTAGAGTACCTGGAGGGGTCGGCTACAATGAGCAGTTCTTC. Its translation: CSARVPGGVGYNEQFF.

This clonotype was counted between two and nine times. This chain connects TRBV7-9 to TRBJ1-4; tentatively, D is TRBD1 (5 bases). The CDR3 contains 15 residues. From germline, CDR1 is SEHNR and CDR2 FQNEAQ (reference sequence). V dropped 4 bases and J dropped 8 bases, with 17 bases sitting between them. CDR3: CASSSTGTRREKLFF. The CDR3 region has the DNA TGTGCCAGCAGCTCAACAGGAACCAGGCGGGAAAAACTGTTTTTT.

The gene calls are TRBV20-1 and TRBJ2-1, with 12 positions matching TRBD2. Germline V lookup: CDR1 DFQATT, CDR2 SNEGSKA (reference sequence). The junction had 9 bases not matched to a gene; V was cut back by 5 bases and J by 7 bases. The CDR3 is made up of 15 amino acids. The DNA of the CDR3 is TGCAGTGCTCGCAACTCCGGGACTAGCGGGAATGAGCAGTTCTTC. Translated: CSARNSGTSGNEQFF.

In this sample, this clonotype turned up many times. V gene TRBV7-2 combines with J gene TRBJ2-3; no firm D call. This CDR3 has 13 amino acids. Trimming cost V 5 bases and J 0 bases, with 6 bases left between them. The germline gives CDR1 SGHTA, CDR2 FQGNSA. CDR3 sequence (DNA): TGTGCCAGCAGCGGGTCGAGCACAGATACGCAGTATTTT. Translated, it gives CASSGSSTDTQYF. Full variable domain (outside the CDR3, taken from reference TRBV7-2 and TRBJ2-3): GAGVSQSPSNKVTEKGKDVELRCDPISGHTALYWYRQSLGQGLEFLIYFQGNSAPDKSGLPSDRFSAERTGGSVSTLTIQRTQQEDSAVYLCASSGSSTDTQYFGPGTRLTVL.

V is TRBV11-3 and J is TRBJ2-7; 9 bases line up with TRBD1. CDR3 length: 15 residues. Trimming cost V 5 bases and J 2 bases; bases outside gene matches: 7. In germline, CDR1 is SGHNT, CDR2 YENEEA. The DNA of the CDR3 is TGTGCCAGCAGCGCCAACAGGGGGCCGCCCTACGAGCAGTACTTC. It encodes CASSANRGPPYEQYF.

The rearrangement uses TRBV4-3 and TRBJ2-1; tentatively, D is TRBD1 or TRBD2 (5 bases each). The end of the DNA fits TRBJ2-7 better, so the J call may be wrong. This CDR3 has 14 amino acids. In germline, CDR1 is LGHNA, CDR2 YSLEER. Written as DNA, the CDR3 is TGCGCCAGCAGCCAAGTCGGGGCATGGTACGAGCAGTACTTC. Its translation is CASSQVGAWYEQYF.

The chain links TRBV7-9 to TRBJ2-1, with 7 bases that match TRBD2. The CDR3 covers 15 residues. CDR1 and CDR2 (germline): SEHNR, FQNEAQ (reference sequence). V lost 5 bases, J lost 7 bases, and 11 bases stayed unmatched. CDR3 nucleotides: TGTGCCAGCAGCCTCGCGGTAGCGGGCAGGAATGAGCAGTTCTTC. It yields the protein CASSLAVAGRNEQFF.

This clonotype turned up a few times. At one of its ends the junction is not consistent with the germline gene, which may arise from a read error. V is TRBV14 and J is TRBJ2-2; 8 nucleotides line up with TRBD2. Germline CDR1 SGHDN, CDR2 FVKESK. The length of the CDR3 is 14 residues. CDR3 nucleotides: TGTGCCAGCAGCCCACTAGCGGACACCGGGGAGTTGTTTTTT. Translation gives CASSPLADTGELFF.